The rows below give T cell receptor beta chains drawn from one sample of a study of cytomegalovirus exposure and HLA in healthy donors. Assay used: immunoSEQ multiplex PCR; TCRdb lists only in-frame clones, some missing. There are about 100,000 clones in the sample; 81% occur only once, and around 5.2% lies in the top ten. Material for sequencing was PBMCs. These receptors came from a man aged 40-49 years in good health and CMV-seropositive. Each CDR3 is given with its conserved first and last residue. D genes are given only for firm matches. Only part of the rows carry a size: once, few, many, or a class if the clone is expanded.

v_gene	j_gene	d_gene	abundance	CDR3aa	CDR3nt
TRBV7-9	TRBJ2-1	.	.	CASSLGQGIDYNEQFF	TGTGCCAGCAGCTTGGGTCAGGGGATAGACTACAATGAGCAGTTCTTC
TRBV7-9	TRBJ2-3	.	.	CASSLERVRNTDTQYF	TGTGCCAGCAGCTTAGAGAGGGTTAGGAACACAGATACGCAGTATTTT
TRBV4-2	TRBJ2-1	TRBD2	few	CASSHLSGGDEQFF	TGTGCCAGCAGCCATCTTAGCGGGGGGGATGAGCAGTTCTTC
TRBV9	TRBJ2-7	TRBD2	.	CASSVGGGDTYEQYF	TGTGCCAGCAGCGTAGGGGGAGGGGATACCTACGAGCAGTACTTC
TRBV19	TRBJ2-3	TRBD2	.	CASRRAGANTDTQYF	TGTGCCAGTAGAAGAGCGGGGGCCAACACAGATACGCAGTATTTT
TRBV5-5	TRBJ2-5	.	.	CASSLGLGGLQETQYF	TGTGCCAGCAGCTTGGGACTCGGGGGGCTCCAAGAGACCCAGTACTTC
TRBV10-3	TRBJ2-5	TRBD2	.	CAISGGGETQYF	TGTGCCATCAGTGGGGGGGGAGAGACCCAGTACTTC
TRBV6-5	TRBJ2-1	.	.	CASSYSNGPYNEQFF	TGTGCCAGCAGTTACTCGAACGGTCCCTACAATGAGCAGTTCTTC
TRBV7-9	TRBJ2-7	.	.	CASSLRSESYEQYF	TGTGCCAGCAGCTTAAGGTCGGAGAGCTACGAGCAGTACTTC
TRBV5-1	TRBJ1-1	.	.	CASSLRSRGNTEAFF	TGCGCCAGCAGCTTGAGGTCCCGGGGGAACACTGAAGCTTTCTTT
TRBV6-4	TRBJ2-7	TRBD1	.	CASSRRDRADEQYF	TGTGCCAGCAGTAGGCGGGACAGGGCCGACGAGCAGTACTTC
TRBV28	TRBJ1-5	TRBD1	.	CASSRNRGWNQPQHF	TGTGCCAGCAGCCGGAACAGGGGTTGGAATCAGCCCCAGCATTTT
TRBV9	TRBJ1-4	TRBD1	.	CASSVGGTVSEKLFF	TGTGCCAGCAGCGTAGGGGGGACAGTCTCTGAAAAACTGTTTTTT
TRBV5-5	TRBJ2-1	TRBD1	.	CASSLGPGRGRFGEQFF	TGTGCCAGCAGCTTGGGGCCTGGCAGGGGGCGGTTTGGTGAGCAGTTCTTC
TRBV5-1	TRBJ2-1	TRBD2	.	CASSLDRLAGGNEQFF	TGCGCCAGCAGCTTGGACCGACTAGCGGGAGGGAATGAGCAGTTCTTC
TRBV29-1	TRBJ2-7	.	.	CSGGGGTYEQYF	TGCAGCGGGGGCGGAGGGACCTACGAGCAGTACTTC
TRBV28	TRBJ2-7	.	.	CASSFGQVYEQYF	TGTGCCAGCAGTTTCGGACAAGTCTACGAGCAGTACTTC
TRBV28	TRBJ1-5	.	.	CASSPGSSSNQPQHF	TGTGCCAGCAGTCCCGGTTCGAGTAGCAATCAGCCCCAGCATTTT
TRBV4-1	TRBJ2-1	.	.	CASSQVRLAVYNEQFF	TGCGCCAGCAGCCAAGTGAGACTGGCGGTATACAATGAGCAGTTCTTC
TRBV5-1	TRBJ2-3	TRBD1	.	CASSLVGTGGEDTQYF	TGCGCCAGCAGCTTGGTCGGGACAGGGGGAGAAGATACGCAGTATTTT
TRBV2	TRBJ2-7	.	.	CASSEQGIGYEQYF	TGTGCCAGCAGTGAACAGGGGATTGGCTACGAGCAGTACTTC
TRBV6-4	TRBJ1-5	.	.	CASSPDRLAQPQHF	TGTGCCAGCAGTCCAGACAGGTTGGCTCAGCCCCAGCATTTT
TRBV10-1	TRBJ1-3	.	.	CASSGVFDGDTIYF	TGCGCCAGCAGCGGAGTGTTTGACGGGGACACCATATATTTT
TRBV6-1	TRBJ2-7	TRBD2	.	CATLGRDYYEQHF	TGTGCCACCCTCGGGCGGGACTACTACGAGCAGCACTTC
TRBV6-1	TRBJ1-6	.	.	CASSEGRVSPLHF	TGTGCCAGCAGTGAAGGCAGGGTTTCACCCCTCCACTTT
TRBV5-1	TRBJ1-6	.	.	CASSLDGQNNSPLHF	TGCGCCAGCAGCTTGGACGGACAAAATAATTCACCCCTCCACTTT
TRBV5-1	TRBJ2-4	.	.	CASSFGDKNIQYF	TGCGCCAGCAGCTTCGGAGACAAAAACATTCAGTACTTC
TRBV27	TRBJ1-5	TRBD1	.	CASTPTGNGNQPQHF	TGTGCCAGCACCCCGACAGGGAACGGCAATCAGCCCCAGCATTTT
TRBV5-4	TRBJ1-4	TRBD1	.	CASRRGQGDEKLFF	TGTGCCAGCAGGAGGGGACAGGGAGACGAAAAACTGTTTTTT
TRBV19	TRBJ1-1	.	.	CASSKWYNRDTEAFF	TGTGCCAGTAGTAAGTGGTATAACAGGGACACTGAAGCTTTCTTT
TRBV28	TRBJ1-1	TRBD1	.	CASSLFTGVGNTEAFF	TGTGCCAGCAGTTTATTTACAGGGGTGGGGAACACTGAAGCTTTCTTT
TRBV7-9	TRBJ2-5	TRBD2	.	CASSLTSGGAHETQYF	TGTGCCAGCAGCTTAACTAGCGGGGGGGCCCATGAGACCCAGTACTTC
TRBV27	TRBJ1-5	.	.	CASSPDRGRQVNQPQHF	TGTGCCAGCAGCCCGGATAGAGGACGACAGGTCAATCAGCCCCAGCATTTT
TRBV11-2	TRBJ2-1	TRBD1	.	CASSLGGKPRQGLYEQFF	TGTGCCAGCAGCTTAGGCGGAAAGCCTAGACAGGGGCTTTATGAGCAGTTCTTC
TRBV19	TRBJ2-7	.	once	CASSIGRAEEQYF	TGTGCCAGTAGTATCGGCAGGGCGGAAGAGCAGTACTTC
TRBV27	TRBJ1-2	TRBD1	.	CASSPRGRLYGYTF	TGTGCCAGCAGTCCCAGGGGGCGCCTCTATGGCTACACCTTC
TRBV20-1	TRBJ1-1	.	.	CSARQGTEAFF	TGCAGTGCTAGACAGGGTACTGAAGCTTTCTTT
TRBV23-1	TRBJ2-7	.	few	CASSQSQGYEQYF	TGCGCCAGCAGTCAATCACAGGGTTACGAGCAGTACTTC
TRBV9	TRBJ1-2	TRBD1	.	CASSADREGYTF	TGTGCCAGCAGCGCCGACAGGGAGGGCTACACCTTC
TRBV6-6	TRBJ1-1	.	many	CASSLIFEGTEAFF	TGTGCCAGCAGTTTGATCTTCGAGGGCACTGAAGCTTTCTTT
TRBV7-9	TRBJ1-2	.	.	CASSLSGVGYGYTF	TGTGCCAGCAGCTTAAGCGGAGTCGGCTATGGCTACACCTTC
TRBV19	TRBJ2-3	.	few	CASRPVAANTQYF	TGTGCCAGTAGACCAGTAGCAGCAAATACGCAGTATTTT
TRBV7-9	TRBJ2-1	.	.	CASSLVSGEQQFF	TGTGCCAGCAGCTTAGTATCGGGGGAGCAGCAGTTCTTC
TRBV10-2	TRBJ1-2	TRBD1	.	CASSGIQGQGNYGYTF	TGCGCCAGCAGTGGTATACAGGGACAGGGGAACTATGGCTACACCTTC
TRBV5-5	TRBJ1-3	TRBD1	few	CASSYRGQSGNTIYF	TGTGCCAGCAGCTACAGGGGGCAATCTGGAAACACCATATATTTT
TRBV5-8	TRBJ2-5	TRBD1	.	CASSSGQGQETQYF	TGTGCCAGCAGCTCCGGACAGGGACAAGAGACCCAGTACTTC
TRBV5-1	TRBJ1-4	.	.	CASSLAGQSREKLFF	TGCGCCAGCAGCTTGGCTGGACAGTCACGGGAAAAACTGTTTTTT
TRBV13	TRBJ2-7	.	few	CASREGRRGTSYEQYF	TGTGCCAGCAGGGAGGGGCGACGGGGGACCTCCTACGAGCAGTACTTC
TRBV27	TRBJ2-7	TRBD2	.	CASSLYGGGPDEQYF	TGTGCCAGCAGTTTATACGGGGGAGGGCCCGACGAGCAGTACTTC
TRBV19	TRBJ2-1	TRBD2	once	CASSPFAGLAGEQFF	TGTGCCAGTAGTCCCTTCGCGGGACTAGCCGGTGAGCAGTTCTTC
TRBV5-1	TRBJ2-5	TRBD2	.	CASSFGSGGQETQYF	TGCGCCAGCAGCTTTGGTAGCGGGGGGCAAGAGACCCAGTACTTC
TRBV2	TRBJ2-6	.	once	CASSDERAGANGLTF	TGTGCCAGCAGTGACGAAAGGGCTGGGGCCAACGGCCTGACTTTC
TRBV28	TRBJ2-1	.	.	CASNTGSHKDEQFF	TGTGCCAGCAATACAGGGTCCCATAAGGATGAGCAGTTCTTC